Below, 15 T cell receptor beta chains from the same sample are listed, as sequenced in a study of T-cell reconstitution after alpha-beta-depleted transplantation in children. Preparation of the TCRbeta library involved a method that used unique molecular identifiers. Each CDR3 protein gets one entry after TCRdb re-called the PCR reads with MiXCR. Counted here are 200,000 to 300,000 distinct CDR3 sequences, roughly 23% occurring once; the ten biggest clones make up less than 3.5%. The starting material was PBMCs, obtained before TCRalphabeta/CD19-depleted stem cell transplant. The receptor source for this set is a girl aged 2 to 9 with Fanconi anemia, due to receive a stem cell transplant.

The sample holds many counts of this clonotype. The rearrangement uses TRBV29-1 and TRBJ2-3, with 12 bases aligning to TRBD1. This CDR3 contains 16 residues. Germline V gene data show CDR1 as SQVTM and CDR2 as ANQGSEA. The V gene end was trimmed by 3 bases and the J gene end by 3 bases; junction bases not matched to a gene: 7. Written as DNA, the CDR3 is TGCAGCGTTGACGGAGGGACAGGGGGCTTGACAGATACGCAGTATTTT. Its translation: CSVDGGTGGLTDTQYF.

The rearrangement links TRBV7-2 to TRBJ1-3, with no clear D. Between the trimmed V and J ends, which lost 2 bases and 7 bases, there was a span of 9 bases. Germline CDR1 and CDR2: SGHTA and FQGNSA. This CDR3 comprises 13 residues. This CDR3 is CASSLTRENTIYF. CDR3 nucleotides: TGTGCCAGCAGCTTAACCCGGGAGAACACCATATATTTT.

This clonotype was picked up a small number of times. The V call is TRBV20-1, the J call TRBJ1-1; D perhaps matches TRBD1 (6 bases). The V end was cut by 5 bases, the J end by 7 bases, with 17 bases between. Germline CDR1 DFQATT, CDR2 SNEGSKA (reference sequence). The CDR3 consists of 13 residues. DNA of the CDR3: TGCAGTGCTCAGTGGAGGGGGGAGGGTGAAGCTTTCTTT. It encodes CSAQWRGEGEAFF.

This chain connects TRBV7-9 to TRBJ2-3; TRBD2 might be the D (5 bases). The CDR3 length is 12 residues. CDR1 and CDR2 from the germline V gene are SEHNR and FQNEAQ (reference sequence). Trimming removed 5 bases at V and 11 bases at J, with 14 bases between. The CDR3 DNA is TGTGCCAGCAGCCGACCTAGCCCGAGGCAGTATTTT. Translating it yields CASSRPSPRQYF.

This rearrangement joins TRBV11-1 to TRBJ2-2, with D hard to call. Looked up from germline, CDR1 is SGHAT and CDR2 is FQDESV (reference sequence). The germline V and J ends were trimmed by 5 bases and 1 base, with 17 bases remaining between them. This CDR3 spans 17 amino acids. The CDR3 nucleotides read TGTGCCAGCAGCGCTGGTAAAGCGACGGTGAACACCGGGGAGCTGTTTTTT. It yields the protein CASSAGKATVNTGELFF.

A note on this clonotype: With a much larger clone just one base away, this may be a read error. This sequence joins TRBV7-2 and TRBJ2-7; D gene uncertain. In germline, CDR1 is SGHTA, CDR2 FQGNSA. The CDR3 has 11 amino acids. Trimming removed 0 bases from V and 6 bases from J, with 3 bases in between. The CDR3 here is CASSLAAEQYF. CDR3 sequence (DNA): TGTGCCAGCAGCTTAGCAGCCGAGCAGTACTTC.

This clonotype has at least ten counts. The chain carries TRBV29-1 and TRBJ2-2; D is perhaps TRBD1 or TRBD2 (5 bases each). The CDR3 is 14 residues long. The V gene lost 0 bases and the J gene lost 5 bases, with 10 bases spanning the gap. Germline values: CDR1 SQVTM, CDR2 ANQGSEA. This CDR3 is CSVEDSWGTGELFF. CDR3 DNA sequence: TGCAGCGTTGAAGACTCATGGGGGACCGGGGAGCTGTTTTTT.

This clonotype was recorded many times. This chain uses TRBV6-1 with TRBJ2-1; D possibly matches TRBD1 or TRBD2 (5 bases each). CDR1 MNHNS and CDR2 SASEGT come from the germline V gene. The V end was cut by 4 bases, the J end by 6 bases, with 10 bases between. This CDR3 comprises 13 residues. The CDR3 coding sequence is TGTGCCAGCAGTGTGTGGGGGACCAATGAGCAGTTCTTC. Encoded protein: CASSVWGTNEQFF.

This clonotype appeared a few times. This CDR3 is CASSLAGTGQETQYF. The CDR3 bases are TGTGCCAGCAGCTTAGCTGGGACAGGGCAAGAGACCCAGTACTTC. The rearrangement joins TRBV7-2 to TRBJ2-5; 9 positions agree with TRBD1. V was clipped by 0 bases and J by 2 bases; unmatched bases: 1. CDR1 and CDR2 (germline): SGHTA, FQGNSA. The CDR3 is 15 amino acids.

This clonotype appeared many times. In DNA, the CDR3 is TGCAGTGCTACTGGTAGCGTATACGAGCAGTACTTC. Translated: CSATGSVYEQYF. The chain carries TRBV20-1 and TRBJ2-7; a possible D gene is TRBD2 (5 bases). Germline CDR1 DFQATT, CDR2 SNEGSKA (reference sequence). V dropped 4 bases and J dropped 4 bases, with 11 bases sitting between them. The CDR3 consists of 12 residues.

This clonotype was counted between two and nine times. The rearrangement links TRBV6-1 to TRBJ2-1; 8 nucleotides line up with TRBD2. Germline V gene data show CDR1 as MNHNS and CDR2 as SASEGT. The CDR3 spans 14 residues. The junction had 2 bases not matched to a gene; V was cut back by 6 bases and J by 1 base. CDR3 bases: TGTGCCAGCAGATCGGGAGGGTCCTACAATGAGCAGTTCTTC. This sequence encodes CASRSGGSYNEQFF.

The sample holds a few counts of this clonotype. The chain employs TRBV7-2 and TRBJ2-7; 8 nucleotides agree with TRBD2. This CDR3 has 14 residues. Trimming took 1 base from V and 6 from J; bases not matched to a gene: 5. In germline, CDR1 is SGHTA, CDR2 FQGNSA. CDR3 bases: TGTGCCAGCAGCTTAGGTAGGACTAGCAGCGAGCAGTACTTC. It encodes CASSLGRTSSEQYF.

There are many counts of this clonotype. The V call is TRBV30, the J call TRBJ2-3; 7 bases are shared with TRBD1. V trimming: 3 bases; J trimming: 3 bases; junction bases outside the gene matches: 9. Germline values: CDR1 GTSNPN, CDR2 SVGIG (reference sequence). CDR3 length: 15 amino acids. For the CDR3, the DNA is TGTGCCTGGAGCCCCACAGGGGCCTGGACAGATACGCAGTATTTT. It translates to CAWSPTGAWTDTQYF.

This clonotype was seen ten or more times. The J gene is TRBJ2-3, the V gene TRBV29-1; no clear D gene. Trimming took off 3 bases at V and 1 base at J, with 11 bases between the two ends. The CDR3 is 14 amino acids. The germline V gene encodes CDR1 SQVTM and CDR2 ANQGSEA. CDR3 in amino acids: CSVDSGARTDTQYF. Here the CDR3 DNA reads TGCAGCGTTGATTCTGGCGCCCGCACAGATACGCAGTATTTT.

This clonotype appeared a few times. The V call is TRBV27, the J call TRBJ2-7; 10 bases are a match to TRBD1. The V gene's germline CDR1 is MNHEY and CDR2 SMNVEV (reference sequence). The CDR3 spans 18 residues. V lost 5 bases, J lost 3 bases, and 16 bases stayed unmatched. CDR3 amino acids: CASSPSVSGTGVIYEQYF. CDR3 sequence (DNA): TGTGCCAGCAGTCCTTCCGTCTCCGGGACAGGGGTCATCTACGAGCAGTACTTC.